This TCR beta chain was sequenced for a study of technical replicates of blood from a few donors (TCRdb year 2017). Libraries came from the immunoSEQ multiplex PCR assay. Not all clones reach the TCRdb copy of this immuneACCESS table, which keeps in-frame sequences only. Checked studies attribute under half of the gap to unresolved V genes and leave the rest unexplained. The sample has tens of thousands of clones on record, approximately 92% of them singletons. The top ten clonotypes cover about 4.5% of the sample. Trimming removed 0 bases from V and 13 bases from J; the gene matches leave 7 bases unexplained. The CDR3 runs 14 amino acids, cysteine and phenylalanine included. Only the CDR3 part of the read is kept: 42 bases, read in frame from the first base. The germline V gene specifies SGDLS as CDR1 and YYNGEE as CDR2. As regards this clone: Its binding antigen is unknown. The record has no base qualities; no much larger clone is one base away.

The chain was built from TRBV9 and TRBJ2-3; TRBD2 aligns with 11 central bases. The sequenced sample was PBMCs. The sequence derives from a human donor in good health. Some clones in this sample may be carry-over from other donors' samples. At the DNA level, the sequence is TGTGCCAGCAGCGTAGAGACTAGCGGGATACGGAAGTATTTT. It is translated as CASSVETSGIRKYF.